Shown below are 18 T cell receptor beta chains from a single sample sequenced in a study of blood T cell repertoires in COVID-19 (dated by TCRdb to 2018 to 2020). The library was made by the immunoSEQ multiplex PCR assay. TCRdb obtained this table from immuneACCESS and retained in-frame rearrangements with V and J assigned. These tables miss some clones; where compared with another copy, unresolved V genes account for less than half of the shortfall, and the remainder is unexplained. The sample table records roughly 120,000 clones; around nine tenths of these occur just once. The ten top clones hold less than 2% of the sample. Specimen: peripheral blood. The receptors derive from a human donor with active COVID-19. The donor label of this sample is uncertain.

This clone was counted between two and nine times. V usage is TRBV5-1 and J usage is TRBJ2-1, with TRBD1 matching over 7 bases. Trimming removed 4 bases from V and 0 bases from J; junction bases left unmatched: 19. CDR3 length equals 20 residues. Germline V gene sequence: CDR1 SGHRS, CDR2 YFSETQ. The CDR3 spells CASSIVQLHTGVLSYNEQFF. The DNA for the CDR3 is TGCGCCAGCAGCATCGTACAATTACACACAGGGGTCCTCTCCTACAATGAGCAGTTCTTC.

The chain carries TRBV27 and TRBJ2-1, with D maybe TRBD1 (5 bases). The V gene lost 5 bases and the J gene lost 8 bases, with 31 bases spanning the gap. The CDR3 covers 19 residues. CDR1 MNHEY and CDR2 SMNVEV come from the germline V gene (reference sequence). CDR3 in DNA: TGTGCCAGCAGTCTAAAGAAAATCCTTACAGGTCAGTCATCCCATGAGCAGTTCTTC. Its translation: CASSLKKILTGQSSHEQFF.

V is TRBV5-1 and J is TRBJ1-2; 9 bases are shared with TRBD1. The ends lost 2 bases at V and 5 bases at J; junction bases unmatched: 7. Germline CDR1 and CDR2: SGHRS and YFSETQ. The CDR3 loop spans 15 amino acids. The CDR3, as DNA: TGCGCCAGCAGCTTTACAGGGGGCATAGGTTATGGCTACACCTTC. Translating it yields CASSFTGGIGYGYTF.

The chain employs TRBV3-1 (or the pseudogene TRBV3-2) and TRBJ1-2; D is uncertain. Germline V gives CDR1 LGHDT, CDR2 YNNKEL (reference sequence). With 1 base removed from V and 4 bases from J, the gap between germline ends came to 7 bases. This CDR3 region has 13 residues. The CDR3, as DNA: TGTGCCAGCAGCCAAGGGGCCCTCTATGGCTACACCTTC. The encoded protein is CASSQGALYGYTF.

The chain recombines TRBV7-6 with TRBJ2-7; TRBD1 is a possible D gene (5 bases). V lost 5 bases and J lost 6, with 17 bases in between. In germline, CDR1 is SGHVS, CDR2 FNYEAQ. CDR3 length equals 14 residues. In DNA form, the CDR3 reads TGTGCCAGCAGCCCGCAGGGCAGGGTAGGCGAGCAGTACTTC. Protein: CASSPQGRVGEQYF.

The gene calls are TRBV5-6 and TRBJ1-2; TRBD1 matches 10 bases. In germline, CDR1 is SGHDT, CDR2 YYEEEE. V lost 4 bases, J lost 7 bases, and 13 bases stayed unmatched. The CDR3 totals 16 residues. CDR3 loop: CASSGTGTGEGFGYTF. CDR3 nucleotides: TGTGCCAGCAGCGGGACCGGGACAGGGGAAGGGTTTGGCTACACCTTC.

DNA of the CDR3: TGTGCCATCAGTGAGTCGGCAGCCTACGAGCAGTACTTC. It codes for CAISESAAYEQYF. V and J are TRBV10-3 and TRBJ2-7; D gene unclear. CDR3 length equals 13 residues. From germline, CDR1 is ENHRY and CDR2 SYGVKD. V was shortened by 0 bases and J by 2 bases, with 5 bases between the two germline ends.

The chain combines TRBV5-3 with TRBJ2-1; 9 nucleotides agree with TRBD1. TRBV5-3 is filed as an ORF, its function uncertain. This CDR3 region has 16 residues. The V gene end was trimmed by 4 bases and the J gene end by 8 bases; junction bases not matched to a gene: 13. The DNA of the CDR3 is TGTGCCAGAAGCAGAATCTACCGGGACAGGGCCCATGAGCAGTTCTTC. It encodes CARSRIYRDRAHEQFF.

The CDR3 nucleotides read TGTGCCAGCAGCTTAGTACAGCTTAACGAGCAGTACTTC. It yields the protein CASSLVQLNEQYF. V usage is TRBV7-2 and J usage is TRBJ2-7; unclear D gene. The CDR3 is made up of 13 amino acids. The ends were cut back, 1 base at V and 5 bases at J, with 9 bases in the middle. Germline V lookup: CDR1 SGHTA, CDR2 FQGNSA.

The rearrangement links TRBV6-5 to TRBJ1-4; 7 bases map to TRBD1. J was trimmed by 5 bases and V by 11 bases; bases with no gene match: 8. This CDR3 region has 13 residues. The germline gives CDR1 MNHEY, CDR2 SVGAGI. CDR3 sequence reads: CAAQQGMNEKLFF. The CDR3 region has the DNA TGTGCCGCACAACAGGGGATGAATGAAAAACTGTTTTTT.

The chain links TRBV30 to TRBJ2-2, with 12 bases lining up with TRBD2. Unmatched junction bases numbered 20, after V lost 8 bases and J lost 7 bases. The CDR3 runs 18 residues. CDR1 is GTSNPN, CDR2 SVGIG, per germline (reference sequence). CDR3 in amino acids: CAAKFPVLAGGTYGELFF. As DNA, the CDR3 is TGTGCCGCAAAATTCCCTGTCCTAGCGGGGGGGACTTACGGGGAGCTGTTTTTT.

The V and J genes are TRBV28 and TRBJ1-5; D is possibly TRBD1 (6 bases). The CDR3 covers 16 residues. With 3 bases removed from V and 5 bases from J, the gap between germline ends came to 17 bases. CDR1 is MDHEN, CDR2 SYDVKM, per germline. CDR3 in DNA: TGTGCCAGCAGTTTCCCGGACAGCGTTAATCATCAGCCCCAGCATTTT. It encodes CASSFPDSVNHQPQHF.

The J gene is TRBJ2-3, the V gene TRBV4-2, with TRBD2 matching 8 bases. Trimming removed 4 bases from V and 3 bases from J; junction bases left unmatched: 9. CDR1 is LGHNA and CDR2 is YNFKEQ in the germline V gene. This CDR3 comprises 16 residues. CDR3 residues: CASSLNFGGETDTQYF. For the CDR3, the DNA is TGTGCCAGCAGCCTTAATTTCGGGGGGGAGACAGATACGCAGTATTTT.

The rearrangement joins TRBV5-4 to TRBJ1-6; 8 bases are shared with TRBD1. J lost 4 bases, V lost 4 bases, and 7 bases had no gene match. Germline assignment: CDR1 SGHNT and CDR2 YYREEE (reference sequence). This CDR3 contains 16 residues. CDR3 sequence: CASSPRQGNYNSPLHF. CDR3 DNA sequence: TGTGCCAGCAGCCCCCGACAGGGGAATTATAATTCACCCCTCCACTTT.

The CDR3, as DNA: TGTGCCAGCAGACCCGGGACAGGGAGGGGCTATGGCTACACCTTC. Its protein product is CASRPGTGRGYGYTF. The chain is built from TRBV7-6 and TRBJ1-2; TRBD1 agrees at 9 bases. Per the germline V gene, CDR1 is SGHVS and CDR2 is FNYEAQ. The CDR3 covers 15 residues. With 6 bases clipped from V and 4 bases from J, the junction kept 9 bases outside the gene matches. Supplemented by reference TRBV7-6 and TRBJ1-2, the full variable domain reads GAGVSQSPRYKVTKRGQDVALRCDPISGHVSLYWYRQALGQGPEFLTYFNYEAQQDKSGLPNDRFSAERPEGSISTLTIQRTEQRDSAMYRCASRPGTGRGYGYTFGSGTRLTVV.

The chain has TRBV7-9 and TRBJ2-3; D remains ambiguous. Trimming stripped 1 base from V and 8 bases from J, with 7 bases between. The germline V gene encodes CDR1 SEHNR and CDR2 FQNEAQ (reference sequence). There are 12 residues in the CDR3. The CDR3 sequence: CASSLGLSTQYF. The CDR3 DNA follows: TGTGCCAGCAGCTTAGGATTGAGTACGCAGTATTTT. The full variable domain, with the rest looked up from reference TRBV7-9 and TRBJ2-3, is DTGVSQNPRHKITKRGQNVTFRCDPISEHNRLYWYRQTLGQGPEFLTYFQNEAQLEKSRLLSDRFSAERPKGSFSTLEIQRTEQGDSAMYLCASSLGLSTQYFGPGTRLTVL.

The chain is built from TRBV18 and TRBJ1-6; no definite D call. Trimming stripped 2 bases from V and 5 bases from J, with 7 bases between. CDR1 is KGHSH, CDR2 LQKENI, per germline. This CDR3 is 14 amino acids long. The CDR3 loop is CASSPSVNNSPLHF. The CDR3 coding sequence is TGTGCCAGCTCACCATCTGTAAATAATTCACCCCTCCACTTT.

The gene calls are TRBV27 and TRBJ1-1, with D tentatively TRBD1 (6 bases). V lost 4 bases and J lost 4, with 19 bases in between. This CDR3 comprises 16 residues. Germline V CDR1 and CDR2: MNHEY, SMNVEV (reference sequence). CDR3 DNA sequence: TGTGCCAGCAGTTGGTATTCGGGGGGGCTGGGCACTGAAGCTTTCTTT. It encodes CASSWYSGGLGTEAFF.